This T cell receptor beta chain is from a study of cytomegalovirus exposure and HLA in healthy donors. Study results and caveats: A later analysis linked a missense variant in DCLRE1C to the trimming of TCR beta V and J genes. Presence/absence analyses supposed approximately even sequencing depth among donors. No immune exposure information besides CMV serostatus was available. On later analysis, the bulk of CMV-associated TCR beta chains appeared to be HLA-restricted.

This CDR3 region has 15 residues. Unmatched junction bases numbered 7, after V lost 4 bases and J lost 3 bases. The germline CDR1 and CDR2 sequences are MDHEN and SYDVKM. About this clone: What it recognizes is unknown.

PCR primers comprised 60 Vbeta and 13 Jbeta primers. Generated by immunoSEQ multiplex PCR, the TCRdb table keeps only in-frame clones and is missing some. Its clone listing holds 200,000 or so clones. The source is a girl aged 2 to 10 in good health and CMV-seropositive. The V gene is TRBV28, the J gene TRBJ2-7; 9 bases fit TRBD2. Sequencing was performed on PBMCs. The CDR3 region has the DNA TGTGCCAGCAGTTCTGTAGCGGGAGTGGACTACGAGCAGTACTTC. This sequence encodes CASSSVAGVDYEQYF. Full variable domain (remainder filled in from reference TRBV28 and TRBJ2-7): DVKVTQSSRYLVKRTGEKVFLECVQDMDHENMFWYRQDPGLGLRLIYFSYDVKMKEKGDIPEGYSVSREKKERFSLILESASTNQTSMYLCASSSVAGVDYEQYFGPGTRLTVT.